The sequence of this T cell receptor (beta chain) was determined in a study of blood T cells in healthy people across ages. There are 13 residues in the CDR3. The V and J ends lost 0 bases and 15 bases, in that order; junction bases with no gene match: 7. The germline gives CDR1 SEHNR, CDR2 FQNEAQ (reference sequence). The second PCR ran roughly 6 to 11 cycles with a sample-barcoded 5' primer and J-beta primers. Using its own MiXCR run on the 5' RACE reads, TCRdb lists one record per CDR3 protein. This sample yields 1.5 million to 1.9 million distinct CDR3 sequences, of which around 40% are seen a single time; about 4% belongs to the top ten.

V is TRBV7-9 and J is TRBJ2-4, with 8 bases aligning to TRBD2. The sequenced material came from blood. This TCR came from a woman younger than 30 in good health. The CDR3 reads CASSLAQGTRSYF. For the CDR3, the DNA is TGTGCCAGCAGCTTAGCACAAGGGACTAGATCGTACTTC.